A single sample is the source of the 16 T cell receptor beta chains below, sequenced in a study of shared clonotypes between healthy human individuals. Repertoires were generated with immunoSEQ multiplex PCR, while TCRdb's copy carries only in-frame clones and drops some. The sample contains 2 million or so clones, about 95% of which appear only once. As defined, naive CD8 cells were CD45RO-negative and positively selected for CCR7, with terminally differentiated effector memory CD45RA+ cells excluded. The sample consisted of naive CD8+ T cells sorted from blood. These receptor sequences come from a man younger than 35 in good health.

The chain carries TRBV2 and TRBJ1-1; 7 bases match TRBD1. Per germline, CDR1 SNHLY and CDR2 FYNNEI. Trimming cost V 5 bases and J 4 bases; bases outside gene matches: 7. The CDR3 extends over 14 amino acids. The CDR3 loop is CASSNDRVGTEAFF. CDR3 in DNA: TGTGCCAGCAGTAACGACAGGGTAGGCACTGAAGCTTTCTTT.

The DNA of the CDR3 is TGTGCCAGCAGCGGTGGGGGCACAGATACGCAGTATTTT. It translates to CASSGGGTDTQYF. This chain connects TRBV27 to TRBJ2-3, with D uncertain. The V end lost 6 bases, the J end lost 1 base, and 8 bases lay between the germline ends. The V gene's germline CDR1 is MNHEY and CDR2 SMNVEV (reference sequence). The CDR3 consists of 13 residues.

The J gene is TRBJ2-7, the V gene TRBV27; TRBD2 matches at 7 bases. V lost 3 bases and J lost 5; bases outside the gene matches: 4. The CDR3 is 13 amino acids. CDR1 and CDR2 from the germline V gene are MNHEY and SMNVEV (reference sequence). The chain's CDR3 is CASSFGGINEQYF. The CDR3 region has the DNA TGTGCCAGCAGTTTCGGGGGGATCAACGAGCAGTACTTC.

This chain joins TRBV5-6 and TRBJ2-2, with D tentatively TRBD2 (5 bases). Germline V lookup: CDR1 SGHDT, CDR2 YYEEEE. The CDR3 consists of 15 residues. V was shortened by 1 base and J by 4 bases, with 11 bases between the two germline ends. CDR3 DNA sequence: TGTGCCAGCAGCTTGACGGGAATTGGCACCGGGGAGCTGTTTTTT. Translation: CASSLTGIGTGELFF.

The chain couples TRBV7-6 to TRBJ2-7, with 9 bases lining up with TRBD1. This CDR3 has 14 amino acids. CDR1 SGHVS and CDR2 FNYEAQ come from the germline V gene. Trimming took 1 base from V and 5 from J; bases not matched to a gene: 3. The CDR3: CASSLGGQGNEQYF. The CDR3 nucleotides read TGTGCCAGCAGCTTAGGAGGACAGGGGAACGAGCAGTACTTC.

The gene calls are TRBV6-5 and TRBJ2-7, with D maybe TRBD2 (5 bases). V gave up 8 bases and J gave up 6 bases, with 8 bases separating them. Germline CDR1 MNHEY, CDR2 SVGAGI. The CDR3 runs 10 residues. The CDR3 spells CASGSGEQYF. The CDR3 nucleotides are TGTGCCAGCGGGAGTGGCGAGCAGTACTTC.

This chain joins TRBV7-9 and TRBJ2-2; 7 bases match TRBD1. Germline V gene lookup returns CDR1 SEHNR and CDR2 FQNEAQ (reference sequence). CDR3 size: 19 residues. Trimming at V came to 5 bases and at J to 1 base, leaving 16 bases not matched to a gene. The CDR3 DNA reads TGTGCCAGCAGCCCCACAGGGGCAGTGAAGGGCTTGAACACCGGGGAGCTGTTTTTT. It is translated as CASSPTGAVKGLNTGELFF.

As for this clone: This same CDR3 is encoded by further DNA sequences in the sample. This chain connects TRBV30 to TRBJ2-2, with 7 bases aligning to TRBD1. The trim removed 0 bases at V and 5 bases at J, leaving 0 bases unmatched. Germline CDR1 GTSNPN, CDR2 SVGIG (reference sequence). The CDR3 length is 13 residues. The CDR3 is CAWSVTGTGELFF. The CDR3 coding sequence is TGTGCCTGGAGTGTGACAGGGACCGGGGAGCTGTTTTTT.

In the case of this clone: This CDR3 is also generated by other DNA sequences in the sample. V usage is TRBV11-2 and J usage is TRBJ2-7, with no clear D. CDR3 length equals 16 residues. Trimming took 1 base from V and 0 from J, leaving 13 bases between them. Per germline, CDR1 SGHAT and CDR2 FQNNGV. The CDR3 loop is CASSLGPGDSSYEQYF. The CDR3 bases are TGTGCCAGCAGCTTAGGTCCAGGTGATAGCTCCTACGAGCAGTACTTC.

V and J are TRBV27 and TRBJ2-1, with 8 positions matching TRBD1. CDR1 is MNHEY and CDR2 is SMNVEV in the germline V gene (reference sequence). The ends lost 2 bases at V and 0 bases at J; junction bases unmatched: 9. This CDR3 is built from 18 residues. For the CDR3, the DNA is TGTGCCAGCAGTTTAAGGGCAGGGGGCGGAAGCTCCTACAATGAGCAGTTCTTC. Its translation is CASSLRAGGGSSYNEQFF.

As to this clone: The same CDR3 is also encoded by other DNA sequences in this sample. The V call is TRBV19, the J call TRBJ1-6, with D maybe TRBD1 (5 bases). Germline-derived CDR1 and CDR2 are LNHDA and SQIVND (reference sequence). The V gene lost 3 bases and the J gene lost 5 bases, with 8 bases spanning the gap. The CDR3 has 14 residues. DNA for the CDR3: TGTGCCAGTAGTATGGGGCAGAATAATTCACCCCTCCACTTT. Protein: CASSMGQNNSPLHF. Combining the CDR3 with reference TRBV19 and TRBJ1-6 gives the whole variable domain DGGITQSPKYLFRKEGQNVTLSCEQNLNHDAMYWYRQDPGQGLRLIYYSQIVNDFQKGDIAEGYSVSREKKESFPLTVTSAQKNPTAFYLCASSMGQNNSPLHFGNGTRLTVT.

This chain connects TRBV7-2 to TRBJ2-7; D not certain. Per germline, CDR1 SGHTA and CDR2 FQGNSA. CDR3 length: 13 amino acids. Trimming left V 2 bases short and J 11 bases short, with 16 bases between. CDR3 region: CASSLHNSEQEYF. In DNA, the CDR3 is TGTGCCAGCAGCTTACACAACTCGGAGCAGGAGTACTTC.

The V gene is TRBV4-1, the J gene TRBJ1-3, with D possibly matching TRBD1 (5 bases). The CDR3 totals 15 residues. Germline V gene lookup returns CDR1 MGHRA and CDR2 YSYEKL. V was trimmed by 3 bases and J by 8 bases, leaving 17 bases between them. CDR3 nucleotide sequence: TGCGCCAGCAGCCAGACGGGACTATCAGGAGACACCATATATTTT. This translates into CASSQTGLSGDTIYF.

The V and J genes are TRBV28 and TRBJ2-1, with 9 bases that match TRBD2. V was clipped by 7 bases and J by 8 bases; unmatched bases: 21. The CDR3 sequence is 18 residues long. The germline V gene has CDR1 MDHEN and CDR2 SYDVKM. The CDR3 DNA is TGTGCCAGCACCCGGACTCTGGGGCTAGCGGGGTCGTTCGATGAGCAGTTCTTC. Protein sequence: CASTRTLGLAGSFDEQFF.

This clone was found once. The chain recombines TRBV7-9 with TRBJ1-2; a possible D gene is TRBD1 (6 bases). Germline loops: CDR1 SEHNR, CDR2 FQNEAQ (reference sequence). The V end was cut by 5 bases, the J end by 4 bases, with 17 bases between. CDR3 length: 15 residues. The CDR3 nucleotides are TGTGCCAGCAGCGGCCGGACAGTGGTCGGCTATGGCTACACCTTC. Protein sequence: CASSGRTVVGYGYTF.

The rearrangement joins TRBV5-6 to TRBJ1-6; D remains ambiguous. V was shortened by 2 bases and J by 7 bases, with 7 bases between the two germline ends. Germline V gene lookup returns CDR1 SGHDT and CDR2 YYEEEE. The CDR3 has 13 residues. CDR3 residues: CASSLGPNSPLHF. The CDR3 DNA reads TGTGCCAGCAGCTTAGGACCCAATTCACCCCTCCACTTT.